This TCR beta chain emerged from a study of T cell responses to AZD1222 COVID-19 vaccine. Whole-study results and caveats: Repertoires were obtained solely post-peak T cell response. Females outnumbered males among donors, who were mostly white British; clonal diversity was possibly underestimated. After two AZD1222 doses, spike-specific TCR breadth and depth rose versus day 0.

The table came from immunoSEQ multiplex PCR; TCRdb's copy has only in-frame clones and leaves some out. The sample has 100,000 to 150,000 clones; around 84% are singletons. V lost 6 bases to trimming and J lost 4 bases, with 9 bases between them. Germline V gene sequence: CDR1 ENHRY, CDR2 SYGVKD. This CDR3 comprises 13 residues. Of note for this clone: The antigen is unknown.

The specimen comprised peripheral blood, sampled on day 0 of AZD1222 vaccination. The rearrangement links TRBV10-3 to TRBJ1-4; D is possibly TRBD1 (6 bases). The sequence was obtained from an adult in good health. This CDR3 is CAISTGINEKLFF. The DNA for the CDR3 is TGTGCCATCAGCACAGGGATTAATGAAAAACTGTTTTTT.